This T cell receptor beta chain was found in a study of patients and donors after allogeneic stem cell transplantation. TCRdb analysed the RT-PCR reads with MiXCR anew, one entry per CDR3 protein. The sample carries fewer than 250,000 distinct CDR3 sequences, roughly 15% recorded once. The CDR3 totals 14 residues. Germline values: CDR1 MDHEN, CDR2 SYDVKM. V was shortened by 0 bases and J by 2 bases, with 7 bases between the two germline ends. A few counts support this clonotype. The sequenced sample was blood, either unsorted or a sorted T cell fraction (not recorded which). The source of this sequence is a human donor who was either an allogeneic HSCT recipient or a stem cell or donor lymphocyte infusion donor (not recorded which). It is not recorded whose cells these are; they may come from a transplant donor. The J gene is TRBJ2-5, the V gene TRBV28; D remains unclear. CDR3 nucleotides: TGTGCCAGCAGTTTATGGGGAAATCAAGAGACCCAGTACTTC. This codes for CASSLWGNQETQYF.